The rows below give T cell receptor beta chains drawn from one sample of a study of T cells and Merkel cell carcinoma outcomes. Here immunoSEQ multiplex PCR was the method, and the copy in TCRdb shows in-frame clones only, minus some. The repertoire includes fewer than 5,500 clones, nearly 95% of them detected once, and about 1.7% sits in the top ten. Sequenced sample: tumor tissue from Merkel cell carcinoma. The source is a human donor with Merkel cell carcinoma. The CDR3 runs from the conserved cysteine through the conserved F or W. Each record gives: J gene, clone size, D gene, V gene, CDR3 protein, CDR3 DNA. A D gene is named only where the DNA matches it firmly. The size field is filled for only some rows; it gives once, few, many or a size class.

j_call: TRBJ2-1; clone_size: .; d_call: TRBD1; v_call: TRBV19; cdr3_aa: CASGRDRRFF; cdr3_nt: TGTGCCAGCGGCCGGGACAGGAGGTTCTTC
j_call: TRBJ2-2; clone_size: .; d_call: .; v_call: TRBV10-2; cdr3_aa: CASSDQADANTGELFF; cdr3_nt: TGCGCCAGCAGTGATCAGGCAGACGCGAACACCGGGGAGCTGTTTTTT
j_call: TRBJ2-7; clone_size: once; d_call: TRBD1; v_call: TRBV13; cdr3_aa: CASSRKILQGRSYEQYF; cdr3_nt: TGTGCCAGCAGCCGTAAGATCTTACAGGGGAGATCCTACGAGCAGTACTTC
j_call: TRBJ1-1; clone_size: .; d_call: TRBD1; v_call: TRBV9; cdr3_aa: CASSSLQGGGEAFF; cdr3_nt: TGTGCCAGCAGCTCCCTACAGGGGGGCGGTGAAGCTTTCTTT
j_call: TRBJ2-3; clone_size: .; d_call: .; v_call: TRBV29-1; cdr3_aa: CSVGGDTQYF; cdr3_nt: TGCAGCGTTGGAGGGGATACGCAGTATTTT
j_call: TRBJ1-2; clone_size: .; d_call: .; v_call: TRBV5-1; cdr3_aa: CASSFGYGYTF; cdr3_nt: TGCGCCAGCAGCTTCGGGTATGGCTACACCTTC
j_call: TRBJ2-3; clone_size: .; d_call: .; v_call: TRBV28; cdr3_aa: CASTLGLSTDMQYF; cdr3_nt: TGTGCCAGCACCCTGGGACTGAGCACAGATATGCAGTATTTT
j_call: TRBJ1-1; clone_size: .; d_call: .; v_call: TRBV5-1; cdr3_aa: CASSLSLNTEAFF; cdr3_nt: TGCGCCAGCAGCTTGTCGCTTAACACTGAAGCTTTCTTT
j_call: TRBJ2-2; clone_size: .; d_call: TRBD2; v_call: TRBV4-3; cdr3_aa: CASSQDLGLAGRTNTGELFF; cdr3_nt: TGCGCCAGCAGCCAAGATCTGGGACTAGCGGGACGGACGAACACCGGGGAGCTGTTTTTT
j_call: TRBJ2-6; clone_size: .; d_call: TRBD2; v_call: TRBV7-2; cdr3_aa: CASSLVAAGSSGANVLTF; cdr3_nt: TGTGCCAGCAGCTTAGTTGCAGCGGGGAGCTCTGGGGCCAACGTCCTGACTTTC
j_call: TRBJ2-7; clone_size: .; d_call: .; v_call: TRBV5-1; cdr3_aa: CASRLGTSSYEQYF; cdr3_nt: TGCGCCAGCAGGCTGGGGACATCCTCCTACGAGCAGTACTTC
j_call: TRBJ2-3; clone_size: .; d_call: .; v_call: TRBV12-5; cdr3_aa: CASGLRGSTDTQYF; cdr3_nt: TGTGCTAGTGGTTTGAGGGGGAGCACAGATACGCAGTATTTT
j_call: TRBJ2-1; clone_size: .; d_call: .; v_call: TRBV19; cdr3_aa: CASSETNGSYSYNEQFF; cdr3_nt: TGTGCCAGTAGTGAGACTAACGGGAGTTATTCCTACAATGAGCAGTTCTTC
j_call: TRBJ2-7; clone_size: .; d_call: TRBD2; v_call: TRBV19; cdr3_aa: CASSPQTSGSYEQYF; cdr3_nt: TGTGCCAGTAGTCCTCAGACTAGCGGATCCTACGAGCAGTACTTC
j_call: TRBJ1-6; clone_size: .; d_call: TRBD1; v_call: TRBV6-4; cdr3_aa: CASSDPYRGLNSPLHF; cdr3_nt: TGTGCCAGCAGTGACCCCTACAGGGGTCTTAATTCACCCCTCCACTTT
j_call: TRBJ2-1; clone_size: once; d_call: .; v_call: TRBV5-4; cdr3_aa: CASSLGSYNEQFF; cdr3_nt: TGTGCCAGCAGCTTGGGTTCCTACAATGAGCAGTTCTTC
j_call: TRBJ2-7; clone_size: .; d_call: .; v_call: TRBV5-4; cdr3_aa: CASSPGTFYEQYF; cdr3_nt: TGTGCCAGCAGCCCCGGGACCTTCTACGAGCAGTACTTC
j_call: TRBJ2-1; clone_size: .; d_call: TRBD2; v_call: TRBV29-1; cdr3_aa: CSVWTSANNEQFF; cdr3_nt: TGCAGCGTTTGGACTAGCGCGAACAATGAGCAGTTCTTC
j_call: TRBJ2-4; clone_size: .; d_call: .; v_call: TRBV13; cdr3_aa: CASSPPSAQTLGQNIQYF; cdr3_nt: TGTGCCAGCAGCCCGCCCTCCGCACAGACTCTTGGCCAAAACATTCAGTACTTC
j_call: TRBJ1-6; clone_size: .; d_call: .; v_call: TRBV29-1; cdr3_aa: CSVEVGRALHF; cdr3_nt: TGCAGCGTTGAAGTGGGTAGGGCCCTCCACTTT
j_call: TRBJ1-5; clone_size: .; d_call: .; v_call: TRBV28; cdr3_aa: CASNDPMAQHF; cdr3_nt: TGTGCCAGCAACGACCCAATGGCCCAGCATTTT
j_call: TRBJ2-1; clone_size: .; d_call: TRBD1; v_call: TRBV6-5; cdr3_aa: CASSYSASRGLHEQFF; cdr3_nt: TGTGCCAGCAGTTACTCGGCGAGCAGGGGGCTCCATGAGCAGTTCTTC
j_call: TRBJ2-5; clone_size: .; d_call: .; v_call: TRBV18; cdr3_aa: CASSPPSQGRETQYF; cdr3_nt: TGTGCCAGCTCACCCCCGTCCCAGGGGAGGGAGACCCAGTACTTC
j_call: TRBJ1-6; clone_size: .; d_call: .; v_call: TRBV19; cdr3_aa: CASLPGGNSPLHF; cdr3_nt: TGTGCCAGCCTCCCCGGGGGCAACTCACCCCTCCACTTT
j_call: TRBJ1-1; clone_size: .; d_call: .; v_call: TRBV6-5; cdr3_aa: CATNEQVWGQAFF; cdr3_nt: TGTGCCACCAACGAACAGGTTTGGGGTCAAGCTTTCTTT
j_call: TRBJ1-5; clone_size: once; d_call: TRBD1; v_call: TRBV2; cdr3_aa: CASRGRDRGQPQHF; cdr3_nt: TGTGCCAGCAGAGGTAGGGACAGAGGTCAGCCCCAGCATTTT
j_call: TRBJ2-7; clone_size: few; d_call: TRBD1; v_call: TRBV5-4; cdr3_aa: CASSAGTGFNSYEQYF; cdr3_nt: TGTGCCAGCAGCGCCGGGACAGGTTTTAACTCCTACGAGCAGTACTTC
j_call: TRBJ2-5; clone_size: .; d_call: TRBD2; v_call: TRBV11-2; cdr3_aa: CASSLFAGGVLEETQYF; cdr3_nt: TGTGCCAGCAGCTTATTCGCGGGGGGCGTACTAGAAGAGACCCAGTACTTC
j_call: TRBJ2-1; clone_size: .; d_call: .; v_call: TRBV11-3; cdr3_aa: CASSLGDSGGGNEQFF; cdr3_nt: TGTGCCAGCAGCTTAGGGGATAGCGGAGGGGGGAATGAGCAGTTCTTC
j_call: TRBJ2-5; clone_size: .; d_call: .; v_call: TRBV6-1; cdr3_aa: CASRDSNKETQYF; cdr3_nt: TGTGCCAGCAGGGACAGCAATAAAGAGACCCAGTACTTC
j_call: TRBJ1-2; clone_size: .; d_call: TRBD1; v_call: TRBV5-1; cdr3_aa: CASRITGDLDGYTF; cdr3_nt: TGCGCCAGCAGAATTACAGGGGACCTCGATGGCTACACCTTC
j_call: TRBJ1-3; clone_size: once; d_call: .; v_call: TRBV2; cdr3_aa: CASSENGRATGNTIYF; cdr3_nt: TGTGCCAGCAGTGAAAACGGCAGGGCCACTGGAAACACCATATATTTT
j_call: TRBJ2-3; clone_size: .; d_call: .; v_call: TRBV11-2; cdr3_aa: CASSPSGTDTQYF; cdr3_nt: TGTGCCAGCAGCCCCTCGGGCACAGATACGCAGTATTTT
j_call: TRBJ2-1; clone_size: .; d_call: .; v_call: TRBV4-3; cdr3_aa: CASSQGGGLWEDNEQFF; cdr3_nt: TGCGCCAGCAGCCAAGGGGGAGGCCTGTGGGAGGACAATGAGCAGTTCTTC
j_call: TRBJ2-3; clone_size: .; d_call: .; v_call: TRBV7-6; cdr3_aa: CASSFRAPPTDTQYF; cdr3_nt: TGTGCCAGCAGCTTTAGGGCGCCTCCCACAGATACGCAGTATTTT
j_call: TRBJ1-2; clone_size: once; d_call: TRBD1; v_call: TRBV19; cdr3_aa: CASTRGQGAGSGYTF; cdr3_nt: TGTGCCAGCACAAGAGGACAGGGCGCGGGGAGCGGCTACACCTTC
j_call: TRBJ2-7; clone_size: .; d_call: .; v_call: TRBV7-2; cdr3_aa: CASSFGRQSYEQYF; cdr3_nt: TGTGCCAGCAGCTTTGGGAGACAATCCTACGAGCAGTACTTC
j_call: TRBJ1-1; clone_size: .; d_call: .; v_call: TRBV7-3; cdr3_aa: CASSPGQSNTEAFF; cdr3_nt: TGTGCCAGCAGCCCGGGACAATCGAACACTGAAGCTTTCTTT
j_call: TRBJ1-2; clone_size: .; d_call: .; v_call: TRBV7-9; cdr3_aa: CASSRGQIDGYTF; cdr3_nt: TGTGCCAGCAGCCGCGGACAGATAGATGGCTACACCTTC
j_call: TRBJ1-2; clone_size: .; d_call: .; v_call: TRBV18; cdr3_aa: CASSPNREGYGYTF; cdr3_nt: TGTGCCAGCTCACCGAACAGGGAAGGATATGGCTACACCTTC
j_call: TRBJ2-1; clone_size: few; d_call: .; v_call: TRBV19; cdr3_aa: CASSVQGPNEQFF; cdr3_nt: TGTGCCAGTAGTGTCCAGGGTCCCAATGAGCAGTTCTTC
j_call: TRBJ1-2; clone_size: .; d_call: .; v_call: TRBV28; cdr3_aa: CASSLQNYGYTF; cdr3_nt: TGTGCCAGCAGTCTGCAGAACTATGGCTACACCTTC
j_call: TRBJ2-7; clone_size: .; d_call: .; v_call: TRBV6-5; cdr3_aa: CASSYQQGAYEQYF; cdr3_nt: TGTGCCAGCAGTTACCAACAGGGTGCCTACGAGCAGTACTTC
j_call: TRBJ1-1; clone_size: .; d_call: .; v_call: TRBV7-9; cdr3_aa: CASSLTSLNTEAFF; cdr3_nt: TGTGCCAGCAGCTTAACCAGCTTGAACACTGAAGCTTTCTTT
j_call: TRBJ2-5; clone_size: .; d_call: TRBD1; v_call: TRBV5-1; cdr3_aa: CASSFRGFMTGWETQYF; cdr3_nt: TGCGCCAGCAGCTTCCGAGGCTTCATGACAGGGTGGGAGACCCAGTACTTC
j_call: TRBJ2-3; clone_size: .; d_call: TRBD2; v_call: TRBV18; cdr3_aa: CASSPRLAGASDTQYF; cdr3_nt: TGTGCCAGCTCACCTAGACTAGCGGGAGCCTCAGATACGCAGTATTTT
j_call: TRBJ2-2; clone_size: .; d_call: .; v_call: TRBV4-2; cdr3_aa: CASSQDVVGSTGELFF; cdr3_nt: TGTGCCAGCAGCCAAGATGTGGTCGGGAGCACCGGGGAGCTGTTTTTT
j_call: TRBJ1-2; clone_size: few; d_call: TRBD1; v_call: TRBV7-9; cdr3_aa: CASSPIRTGLNYGYTF; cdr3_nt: TGTGCCAGCAGCCCAATAAGGACAGGGCTCAACTATGGCTACACCTTC
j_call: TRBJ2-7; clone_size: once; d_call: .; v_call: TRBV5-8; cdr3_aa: CASSSLLYEQYF; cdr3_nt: TGTGCCAGCAGCTCCCTTTTGTACGAGCAGTACTTC
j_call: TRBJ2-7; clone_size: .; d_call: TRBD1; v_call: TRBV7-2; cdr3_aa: CASSSTGTGRSYEQYF; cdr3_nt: TGTGCCAGCAGCTCTACCGGGACAGGTCGTTCCTACGAGCAGTACTTC
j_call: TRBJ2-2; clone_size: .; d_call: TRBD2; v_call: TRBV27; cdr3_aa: CASSFGGGRNTGELFF; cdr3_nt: TGTGCCAGCAGTTTCGGTGGCGGGAGAAACACCGGGGAGCTGTTTTTT